The 5 T cell receptor beta chains given below trace back to one sample, sequenced in a study of shared clonotypes between healthy human individuals. Profiled with immunoSEQ multiplex PCR; TCRdb holds only in-frame clones, not every one. The table shows some 2,500,000 clones, with 80% to 95% occurring only once. Sequenced material: naive CD4+ T cells from PBMCs. Subset: CD45RA+ positively selected. These receptors were obtained from a young man in good health. Some clones in this sample may be carry-over from other donors' samples.

V usage is TRBV6-1 and J usage is TRBJ2-5; D gene unclear. CDR3 length equals 10 residues. The V end was cut by 4 bases, the J end by 5 bases, with 2 bases between. Germline CDR1 reads MNHNS; CDR2 reads SASEGT. CDR3 loop: CASSAETQYF. The CDR3 region has the DNA TGTGCCAGCAGTGCTGAGACCCAGTACTTC.

V and J are TRBV6-1 and TRBJ1-4; D perhaps matches TRBD1 (5 bases). CDR1 is MNHNS and CDR2 is SASEGT in the germline V gene. The germline V and J ends were trimmed by 1 base and 10 bases, with 13 bases remaining between them. The CDR3 has 14 residues. The CDR3 spells CASSEGVQGGKLFF. The CDR3, as DNA: TGTGCCAGCAGTGAAGGAGTTCAGGGCGGAAAACTGTTTTTT.

The J gene is TRBJ2-5, the V gene TRBV10-3, with D tentatively TRBD1 (5 bases). Per the germline V gene, CDR1 is ENHRY and CDR2 is SYGVKD. The CDR3 length is 16 residues. Between the trimmed V and J ends, which lost 2 bases and 1 base, there was a span of 14 bases. CDR3 coding DNA: TGTGCCATCAGTGAGACTGGTTGGGGCACCCAAGAGACCCAGTACTTC. This translates into CAISETGWGTQETQYF.

This chain uses TRBV28 with TRBJ1-2, with D uncertain. The CDR3 is 11 residues long. CDR1 and CDR2 from the germline V gene are MDHEN and SYDVKM. The CDR3 DNA is TGTGGGGTCGGAGGAATTGGAGGCTACACCTTC. Its translation is CGVGGIGGYTF.

The chain employs TRBV15 and TRBJ2-2; 13 nucleotides agree with TRBD2. Germline loops: CDR1 LNHNV, CDR2 YYDKDF (reference sequence). The CDR3 is made up of 16 amino acids. After removal of 9 bases from V and 4 bases from J, the junction contained 8 bases not matched to a gene. This CDR3 reads CATRGGTSGTTGELFF. CDR3 coding DNA: TGTGCCACGCGGGGTGGGACTAGCGGGACCACCGGGGAGCTGTTTTTT.